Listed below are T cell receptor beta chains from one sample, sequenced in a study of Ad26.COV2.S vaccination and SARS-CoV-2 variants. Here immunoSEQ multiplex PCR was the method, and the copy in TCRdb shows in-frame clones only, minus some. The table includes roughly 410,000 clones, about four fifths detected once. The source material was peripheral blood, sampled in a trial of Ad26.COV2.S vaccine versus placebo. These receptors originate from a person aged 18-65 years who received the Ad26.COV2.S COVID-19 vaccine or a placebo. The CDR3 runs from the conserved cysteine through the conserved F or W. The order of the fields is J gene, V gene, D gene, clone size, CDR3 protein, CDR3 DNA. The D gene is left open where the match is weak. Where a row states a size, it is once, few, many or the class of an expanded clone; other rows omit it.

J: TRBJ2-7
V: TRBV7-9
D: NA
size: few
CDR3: CASSILQGSEQYF
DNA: TGTGCCAGCAGCATCCTACAGGGCTCCGAGCAGTACTTC

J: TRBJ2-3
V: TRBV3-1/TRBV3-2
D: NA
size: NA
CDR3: CASSLADTQYF
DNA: TGTGCCAGCAGCCTGGCGGATACGCAGTATTTT

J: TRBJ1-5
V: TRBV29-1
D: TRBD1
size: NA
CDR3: CSVEASVGQGVSNQPQHF
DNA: TGCAGCGTTGAAGCTTCTGTGGGACAGGGGGTTAGCAATCAGCCCCAGCATTTT

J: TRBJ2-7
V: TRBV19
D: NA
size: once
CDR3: CASSISGAYEQYF
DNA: TGTGCCAGTAGTATTTCGGGGGCCTACGAGCAGTACTTC

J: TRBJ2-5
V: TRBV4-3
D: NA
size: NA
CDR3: CASSQSGGGATWETQYF
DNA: TGCGCCAGCAGCCAGAGTGGGGGCGGGGCCACCTGGGAGACCCAGTACTTC

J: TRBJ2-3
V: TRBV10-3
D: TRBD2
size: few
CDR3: CAHARGLAVDTQYF
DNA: TGTGCTCACGCCCGCGGACTAGCAGTCGATACGCAGTATTTT

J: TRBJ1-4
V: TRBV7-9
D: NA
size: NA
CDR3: CASSLVKGPNEKLFF
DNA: TGTGCCAGCAGCTTAGTCAAGGGACCTAATGAAAAACTGTTTTTT

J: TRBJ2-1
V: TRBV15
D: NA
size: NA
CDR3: CATSRASSYNEQFF
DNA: TGTGCCACCAGCAGGGCTAGCAGCTACAATGAGCAGTTCTTC

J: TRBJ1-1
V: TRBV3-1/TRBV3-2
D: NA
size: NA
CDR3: CASSQWGQSTEAFF
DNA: TGTGCCAGCAGCCAGTGGGGCCAAAGCACTGAAGCTTTCTTT

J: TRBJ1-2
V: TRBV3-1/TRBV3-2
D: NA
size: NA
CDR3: CASSLASALRRGYTF
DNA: TGTGCCAGCAGCCTAGCATCAGCCCTTCGGCGGGGCTACACCTTC

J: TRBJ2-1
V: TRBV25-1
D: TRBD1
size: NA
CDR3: CASSNAQGANEQFF
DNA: TGTGCCAGCAGTAACGCGCAGGGGGCTAATGAGCAGTTCTTC

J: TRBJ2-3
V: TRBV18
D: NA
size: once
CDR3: CASSSQVGADTQYF
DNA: TGTGCCAGCTCATCCCAGGTGGGGGCAGATACGCAGTATTTT

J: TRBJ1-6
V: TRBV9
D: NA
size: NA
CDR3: CASSVEDRYSPLHF
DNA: TGTGCCAGCAGCGTAGAGGACCGGTATTCACCCCTCCACTTT